The present entry profiles one TCR beta chain with its context. These data are taken from a study of blood T cell repertoires in COVID-19. Here immunoSEQ multiplex PCR was the method, and the copy in TCRdb shows in-frame clones only, minus some. The table lists approximately 300,000 clones, around 85% of them singletons. Individuals in the exposed group had encountered a COVID-19 case within 2 weeks preceding study entry. The CDR3 loop spans 14 amino acids. V trimming: 5 bases; J trimming: 8 bases; junction bases outside the gene matches: 8. CDR1 SGHTA and CDR2 FQGTGA come from the germline V gene. Material: PBMCs or T cells enriched from blood (not recorded which). The chain combines TRBV7-3 with TRBJ2-2; TRBD1 matches 7 bases. This TCR came from a woman between 25 and 40 years old who had been exposed to COVID-19. The CDR3 loop reads CASSSPTGAGELFF. Written as DNA, the CDR3 is TGTGCCAGCAGCAGTCCAACAGGGGCTGGGGAGCTGTTTTTT. The entire variable domain, with the rest obtained from reference TRBV7-3 and TRBJ2-2, is as follows: GAGVSQTPSNKVTEKGKYVELRCDPISGHTALYWYRQSLGQGPEFLIYFQGTGAADDSGLPNDRFFAVRPEGSVSTLKIQRTERGDSAVYLCASSSPTGAGELFFGEGSRLTVL.